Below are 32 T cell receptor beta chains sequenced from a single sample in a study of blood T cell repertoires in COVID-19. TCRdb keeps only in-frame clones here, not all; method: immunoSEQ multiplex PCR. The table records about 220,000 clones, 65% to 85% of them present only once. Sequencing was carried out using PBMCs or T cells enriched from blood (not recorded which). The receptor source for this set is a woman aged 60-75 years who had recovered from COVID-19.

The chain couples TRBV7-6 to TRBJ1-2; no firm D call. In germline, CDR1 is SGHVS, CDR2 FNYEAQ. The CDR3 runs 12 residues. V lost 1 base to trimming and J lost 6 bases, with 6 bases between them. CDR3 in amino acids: CASSLGGDGYTF. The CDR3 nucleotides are TGTGCCAGCAGCTTAGGAGGTGATGGCTACACCTTC.

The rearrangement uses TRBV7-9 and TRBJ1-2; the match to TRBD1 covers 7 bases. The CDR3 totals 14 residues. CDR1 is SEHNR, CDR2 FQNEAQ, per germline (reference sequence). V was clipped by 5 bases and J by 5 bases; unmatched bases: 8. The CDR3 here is CASSRWDSGYGYTF. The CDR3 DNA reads TGTGCCAGCAGCAGATGGGACAGTGGGTATGGCTACACCTTC.

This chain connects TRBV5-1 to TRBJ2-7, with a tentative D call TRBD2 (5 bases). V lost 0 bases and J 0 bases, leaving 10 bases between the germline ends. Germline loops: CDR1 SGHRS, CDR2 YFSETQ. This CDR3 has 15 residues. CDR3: CASSLVEGSSYEQYF. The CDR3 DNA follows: TGCGCCAGCAGCTTGGTAGAGGGTAGCTCCTACGAGCAGTACTTC.

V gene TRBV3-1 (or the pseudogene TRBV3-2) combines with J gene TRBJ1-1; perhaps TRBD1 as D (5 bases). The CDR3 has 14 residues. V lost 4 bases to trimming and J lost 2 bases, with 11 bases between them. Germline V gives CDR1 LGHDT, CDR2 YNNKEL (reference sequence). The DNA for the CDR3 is TGTGCCAGCAGCCCCCGGCAGGGTAACACTGAAGCTTTCTTT. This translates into CASSPRQGNTEAFF.

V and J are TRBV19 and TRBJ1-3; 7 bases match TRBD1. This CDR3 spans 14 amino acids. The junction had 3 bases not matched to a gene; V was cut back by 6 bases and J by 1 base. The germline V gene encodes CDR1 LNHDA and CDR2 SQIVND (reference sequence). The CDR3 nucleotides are TGTGCCAGTAGCGAGACAGGGTCTGGAAACACCATATATTTT. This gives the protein CASSETGSGNTIYF.

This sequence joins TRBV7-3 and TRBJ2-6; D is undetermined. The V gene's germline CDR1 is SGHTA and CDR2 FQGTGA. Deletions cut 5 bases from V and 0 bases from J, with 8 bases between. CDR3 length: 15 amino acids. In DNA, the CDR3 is TGTGCCAGCAGCCCCGTCTTCTCTGGGGCCAACGTCCTGACTTTC. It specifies CASSPVFSGANVLTF. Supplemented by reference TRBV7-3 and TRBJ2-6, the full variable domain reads GAGVSQTPSNKVTEKGKYVELRCDPISGHTALYWYRQSLGQGPEFLIYFQGTGAADDSGLPNDRFFAVRPEGSVSTLKIQRTERGDSAVYLCASSPVFSGANVLTFGAGSRLTVL.

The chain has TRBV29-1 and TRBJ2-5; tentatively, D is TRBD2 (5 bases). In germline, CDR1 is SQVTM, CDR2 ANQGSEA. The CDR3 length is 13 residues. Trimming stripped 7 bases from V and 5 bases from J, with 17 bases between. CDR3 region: CSAGIRIAETQYF. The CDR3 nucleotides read TGCAGCGCCGGGATCAGGATAGCTGAGACCCAGTACTTC.

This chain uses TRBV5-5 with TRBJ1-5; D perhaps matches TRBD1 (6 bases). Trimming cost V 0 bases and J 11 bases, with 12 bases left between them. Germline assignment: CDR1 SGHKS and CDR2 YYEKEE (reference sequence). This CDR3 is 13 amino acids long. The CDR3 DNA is TGTGCCAGCAGCTTGGAGGGGGAATCAGCCCAGCATTTT. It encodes CASSLEGESAQHF.

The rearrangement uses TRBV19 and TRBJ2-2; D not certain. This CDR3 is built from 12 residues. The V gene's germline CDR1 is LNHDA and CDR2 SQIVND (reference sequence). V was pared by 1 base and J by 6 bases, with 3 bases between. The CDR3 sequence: CASSIVAGELFF. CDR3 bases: TGTGCCAGTAGTATAGTAGCCGGGGAGCTGTTTTTT. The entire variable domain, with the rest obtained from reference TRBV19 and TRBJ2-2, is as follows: DGGITQSPKYLFRKEGQNVTLSCEQNLNHDAMYWYRQDPGQGLRLIYYSQIVNDFQKGDIAEGYSVSREKKESFPLTVTSAQKNPTAFYLCASSIVAGELFFGEGSRLTVL.

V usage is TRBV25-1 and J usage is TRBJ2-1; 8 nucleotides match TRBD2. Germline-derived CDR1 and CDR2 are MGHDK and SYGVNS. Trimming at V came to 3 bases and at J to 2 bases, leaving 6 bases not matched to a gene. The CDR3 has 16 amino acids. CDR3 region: CASSDPGGGAYNEQFF. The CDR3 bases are TGTGCCAGCAGTGACCCCGGGGGGGGTGCCTACAATGAGCAGTTCTTC.

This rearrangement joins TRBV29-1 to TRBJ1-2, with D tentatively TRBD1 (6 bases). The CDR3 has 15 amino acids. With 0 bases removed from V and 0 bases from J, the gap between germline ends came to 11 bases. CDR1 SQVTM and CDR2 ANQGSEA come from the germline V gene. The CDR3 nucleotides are TGCAGCGTTGAAGATCAAAGGACAGCTAACTATGGCTACACCTTC. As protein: CSVEDQRTANYGYTF.

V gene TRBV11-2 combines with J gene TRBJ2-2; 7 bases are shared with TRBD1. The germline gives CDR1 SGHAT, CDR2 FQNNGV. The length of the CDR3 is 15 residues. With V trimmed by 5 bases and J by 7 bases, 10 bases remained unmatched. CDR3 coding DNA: TGTGCCAGCAGCGAACGGGACAGTTTTGTCGGGGAGCTGTTTTTT. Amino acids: CASSERDSFVGELFF.

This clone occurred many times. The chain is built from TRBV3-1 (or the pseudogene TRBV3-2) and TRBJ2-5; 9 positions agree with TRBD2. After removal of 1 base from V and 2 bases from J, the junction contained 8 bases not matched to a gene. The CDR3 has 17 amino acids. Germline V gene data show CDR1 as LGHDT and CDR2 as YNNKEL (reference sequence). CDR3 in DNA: TGTGCCAGCAGCCAAGCGGCGAGCGCGGGAGGGCAAGAGACCCAGTACTTC. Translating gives CASSQAASAGGQETQYF.

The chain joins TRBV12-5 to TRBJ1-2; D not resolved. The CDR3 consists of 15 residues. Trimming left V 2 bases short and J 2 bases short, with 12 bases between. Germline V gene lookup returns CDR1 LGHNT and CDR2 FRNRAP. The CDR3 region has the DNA TGTGCTAGTGGTTTGTCGAGGGAGGGAAACTATGGCTACACCTTC. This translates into CASGLSREGNYGYTF.

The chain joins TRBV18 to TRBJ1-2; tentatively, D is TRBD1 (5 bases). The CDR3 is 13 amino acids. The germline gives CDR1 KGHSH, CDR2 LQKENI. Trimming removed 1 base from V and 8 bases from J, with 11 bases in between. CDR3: CASSPRQSQGYTF. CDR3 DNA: TGTGCCAGCTCACCACGACAGAGTCAAGGCTACACCTTC. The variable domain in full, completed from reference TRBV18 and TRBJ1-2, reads NAGVMQNPRHLVRRRGQEARLRCSPMKGHSHVYWYRQLPEEGLKFMVYLQKENIIDESGMPKERFSAEFPKEGPSILRIQQVVRGDSAAYFCASSPRQSQGYTFGSGTRLTVV.

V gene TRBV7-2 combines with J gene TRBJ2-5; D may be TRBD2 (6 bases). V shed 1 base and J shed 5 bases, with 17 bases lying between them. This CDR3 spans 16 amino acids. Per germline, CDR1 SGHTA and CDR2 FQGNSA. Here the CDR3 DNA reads TGTGCCAGCAGCTTAGGCCGGGGGTCTTCCTGGGAGACCCAGTACTTC. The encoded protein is CASSLGRGSSWETQYF.

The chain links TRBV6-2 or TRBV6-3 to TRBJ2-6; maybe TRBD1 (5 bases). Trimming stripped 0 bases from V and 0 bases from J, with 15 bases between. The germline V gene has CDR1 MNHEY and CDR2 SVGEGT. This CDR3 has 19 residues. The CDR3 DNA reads TGTGCCAGCAGTTACTCGGCCAGGGCAATTAGCTCTGGGGCCAACGTCCTGACTTTC. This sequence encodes CASSYSARAISSGANVLTF.

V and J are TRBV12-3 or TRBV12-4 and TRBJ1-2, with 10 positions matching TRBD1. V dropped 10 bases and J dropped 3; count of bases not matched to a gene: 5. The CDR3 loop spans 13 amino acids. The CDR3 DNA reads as TGTGCCACCTCGACAGGGGGCGACTATGGCTACACCTTC. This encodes CATSTGGDYGYTF.

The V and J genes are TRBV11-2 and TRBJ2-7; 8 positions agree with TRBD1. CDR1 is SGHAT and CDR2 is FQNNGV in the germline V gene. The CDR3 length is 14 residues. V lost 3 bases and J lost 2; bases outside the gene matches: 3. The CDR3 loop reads CASSLGQATYEQYF. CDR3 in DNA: TGTGCCAGCAGCTTGGGACAGGCGACCTACGAGCAGTACTTC.

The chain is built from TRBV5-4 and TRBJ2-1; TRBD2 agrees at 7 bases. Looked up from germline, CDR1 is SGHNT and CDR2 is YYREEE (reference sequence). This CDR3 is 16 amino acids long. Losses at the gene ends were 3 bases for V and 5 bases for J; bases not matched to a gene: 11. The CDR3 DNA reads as TGTGCCAGCAGCTATAGGGACTACCCGACTAACAATGAGCAGTTCTTC. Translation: CASSYRDYPTNNEQFF.

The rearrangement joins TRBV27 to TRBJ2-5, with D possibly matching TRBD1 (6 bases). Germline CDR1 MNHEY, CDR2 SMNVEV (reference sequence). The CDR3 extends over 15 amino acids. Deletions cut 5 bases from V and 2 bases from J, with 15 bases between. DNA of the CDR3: TGTGCCAGCAGTCCTGGGACAAGAATTCAAGAGACCCAGTACTTC. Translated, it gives CASSPGTRIQETQYF.

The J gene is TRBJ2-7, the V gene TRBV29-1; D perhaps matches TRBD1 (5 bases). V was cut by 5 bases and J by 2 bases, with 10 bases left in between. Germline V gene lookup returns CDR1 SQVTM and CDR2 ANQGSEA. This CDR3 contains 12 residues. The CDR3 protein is CSVSTVAYEQYF. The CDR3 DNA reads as TGCAGCGTTTCGACAGTTGCCTACGAGCAGTACTTC.

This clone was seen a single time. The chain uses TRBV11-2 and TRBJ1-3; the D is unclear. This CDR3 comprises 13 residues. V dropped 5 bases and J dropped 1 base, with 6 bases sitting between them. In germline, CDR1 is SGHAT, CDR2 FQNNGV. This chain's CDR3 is CASSPSSGNTIYF. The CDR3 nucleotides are TGTGCCAGCAGCCCTTCGTCTGGAAACACCATATATTTT.

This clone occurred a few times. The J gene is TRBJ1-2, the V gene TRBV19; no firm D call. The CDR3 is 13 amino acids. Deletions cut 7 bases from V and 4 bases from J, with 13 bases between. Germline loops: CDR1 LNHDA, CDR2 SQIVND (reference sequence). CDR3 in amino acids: CASTPSNLYGYTF. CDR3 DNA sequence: TGTGCCAGTACCCCGAGCAACCTCTATGGCTACACCTTC.

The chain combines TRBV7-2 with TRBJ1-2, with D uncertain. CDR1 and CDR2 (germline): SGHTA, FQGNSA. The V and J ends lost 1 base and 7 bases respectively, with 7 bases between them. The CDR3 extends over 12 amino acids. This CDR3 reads CASSLDAFGYTF. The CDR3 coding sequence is TGTGCCAGCAGCTTAGACGCGTTTGGCTACACCTTC.

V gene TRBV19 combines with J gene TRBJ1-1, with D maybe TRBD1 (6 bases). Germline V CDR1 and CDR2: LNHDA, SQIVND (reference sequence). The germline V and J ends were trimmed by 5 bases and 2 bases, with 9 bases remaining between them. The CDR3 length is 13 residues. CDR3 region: CASSFRGNTEAFF. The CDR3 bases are TGTGCCAGTAGTTTCAGGGGAAACACTGAAGCTTTCTTT.

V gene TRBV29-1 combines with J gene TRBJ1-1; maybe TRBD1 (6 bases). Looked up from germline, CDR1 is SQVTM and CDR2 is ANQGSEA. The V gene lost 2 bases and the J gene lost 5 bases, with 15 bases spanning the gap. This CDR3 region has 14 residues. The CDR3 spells CSVETGGGWTEAFF. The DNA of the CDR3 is TGCAGCGTTGAAACGGGGGGCGGGTGGACTGAAGCTTTCTTT.

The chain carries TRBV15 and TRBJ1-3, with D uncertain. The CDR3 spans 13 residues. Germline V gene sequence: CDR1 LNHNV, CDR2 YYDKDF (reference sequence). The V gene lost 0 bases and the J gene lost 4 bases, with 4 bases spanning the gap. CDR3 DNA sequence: TGTGCCACCAGCAGAGATCTAGGAAACACCATATATTTT. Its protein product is CATSRDLGNTIYF.

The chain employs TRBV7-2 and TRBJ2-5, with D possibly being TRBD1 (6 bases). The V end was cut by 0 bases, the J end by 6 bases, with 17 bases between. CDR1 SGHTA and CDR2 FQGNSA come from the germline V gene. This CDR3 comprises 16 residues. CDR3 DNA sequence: TGTGCCAGCAGCTTAGCCTCGGTACAGGGTTGGAAGACCCAGTACTTC. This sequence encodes CASSLASVQGWKTQYF.

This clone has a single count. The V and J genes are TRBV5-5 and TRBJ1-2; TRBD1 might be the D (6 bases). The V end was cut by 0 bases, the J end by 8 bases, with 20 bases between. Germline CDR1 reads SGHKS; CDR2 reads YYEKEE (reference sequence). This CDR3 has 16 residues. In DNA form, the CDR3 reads TGTGCCAGCAGCTTGGAAACCGGGACAAGGGTTCGGGGCTACACCTTC. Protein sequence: CASSLETGTRVRGYTF.

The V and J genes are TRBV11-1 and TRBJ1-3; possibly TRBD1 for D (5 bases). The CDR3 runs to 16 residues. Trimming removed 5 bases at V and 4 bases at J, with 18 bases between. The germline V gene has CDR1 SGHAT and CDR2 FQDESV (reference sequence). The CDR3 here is CASSPRRQSYGNTIYF. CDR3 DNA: TGTGCCAGCAGCCCCCGGCGACAGTCTTACGGAAACACCATATATTTT.

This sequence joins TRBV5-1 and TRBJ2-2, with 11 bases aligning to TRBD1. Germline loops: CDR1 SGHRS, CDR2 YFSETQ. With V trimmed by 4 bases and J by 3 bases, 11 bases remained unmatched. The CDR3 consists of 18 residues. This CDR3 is CASSLKDRGRFDTGELFF. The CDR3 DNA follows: TGCGCCAGCAGCCTAAAGGACAGGGGGCGATTTGACACCGGGGAGCTGTTTTTT.